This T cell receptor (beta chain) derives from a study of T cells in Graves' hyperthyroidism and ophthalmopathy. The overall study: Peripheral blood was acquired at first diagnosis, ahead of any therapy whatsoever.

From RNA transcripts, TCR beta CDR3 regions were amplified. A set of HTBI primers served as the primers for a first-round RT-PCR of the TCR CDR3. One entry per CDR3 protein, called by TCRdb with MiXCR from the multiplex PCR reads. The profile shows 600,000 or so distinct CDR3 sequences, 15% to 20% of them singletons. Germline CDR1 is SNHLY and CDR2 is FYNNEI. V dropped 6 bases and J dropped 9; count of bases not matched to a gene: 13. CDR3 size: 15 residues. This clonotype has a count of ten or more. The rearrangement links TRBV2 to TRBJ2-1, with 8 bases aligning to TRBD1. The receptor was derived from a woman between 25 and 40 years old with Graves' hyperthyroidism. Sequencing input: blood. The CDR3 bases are TGTGCCAGCAGAGCGGACAGGGCAGGTGGGGGTGAGCAGTTCTTC. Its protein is CASRADRAGGGEQFF.